This TCR beta chain stems from a study of blood T cell repertoires in COVID-19. Study-wide background: COVID-19 samples from acute and convalescent phases originated in the United States, Italy and Spain. In each case, the material was cDNA or gDNA derived from T cells, B-cell-depleted T cells, or PBMCs.

Per the authors' pipeline: Nucleated cell number was recorded as an estimate derived from reference gene primer amplification. Repertoires were generated with immunoSEQ multiplex PCR, while TCRdb's copy carries only in-frame clones and drops some. V and J calls and clone size come straight from that table; D and trimming were deduced from the DNA. The table lists hundreds of thousands of clones, 85% of them singletons. CDR1 and CDR2 (germline): SGHTA, FQGNSA. This CDR3 contains 15 residues. J lost 0 bases, V lost 5 bases, and 2 bases had no gene match. Recovered participants had two consecutive negative NP/OP PCR tests, healthcare professional clearance, or symptom resolution.

The V gene is TRBV7-2, the J gene TRBJ2-2; 8 bases align to TRBD1. Sequencing was carried out using PBMCs or T cells enriched from blood (not recorded which). This clonotype was obtained from a woman aged 45-65 years who had recovered from COVID-19. The DNA for the CDR3 is TGTGCCAGCAGCCGGGACAGGCCGAACACCGGGGAGCTGTTTTTT. Encoded protein: CASSRDRPNTGELFF.